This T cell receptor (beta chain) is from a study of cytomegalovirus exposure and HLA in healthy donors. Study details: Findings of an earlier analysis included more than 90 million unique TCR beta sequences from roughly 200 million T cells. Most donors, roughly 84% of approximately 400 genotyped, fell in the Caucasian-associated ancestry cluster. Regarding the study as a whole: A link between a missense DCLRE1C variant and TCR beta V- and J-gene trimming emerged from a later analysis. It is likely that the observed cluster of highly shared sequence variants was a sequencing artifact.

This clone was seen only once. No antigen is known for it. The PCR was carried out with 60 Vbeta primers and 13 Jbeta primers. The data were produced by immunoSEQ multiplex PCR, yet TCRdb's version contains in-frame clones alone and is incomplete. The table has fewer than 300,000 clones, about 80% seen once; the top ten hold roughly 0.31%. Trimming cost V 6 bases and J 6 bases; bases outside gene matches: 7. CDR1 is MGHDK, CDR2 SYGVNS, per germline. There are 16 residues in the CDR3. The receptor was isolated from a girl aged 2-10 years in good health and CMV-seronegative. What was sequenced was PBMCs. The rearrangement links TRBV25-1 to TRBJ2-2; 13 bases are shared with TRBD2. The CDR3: CASSSGLAGVPGELFF. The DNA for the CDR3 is TGTGCCAGCAGCTCTGGACTAGCGGGAGTCCCCGGGGAGCTGTTTTTT.